This passage covers 5 T cell receptor beta chains from one sample sequenced in a study of identical twins. From the 5' RACE reads, TCRdb called clonotypes with MiXCR, one entry per CDR3 protein. Of approximately 1.8 million distinct CDR3 sequences in the sample, under 35% were seen once. Sequencing input: cord blood. These receptors were collected from a newborn girl in good health.

This clonotype was detected a few times. The chain couples TRBV28 to TRBJ2-4; D uncertain. The J call is uncertain, as TRBJ2-7 better fits the DNA end. The germline gives CDR1 MDHEN, CDR2 SYDVKM. There are 15 residues in the CDR3. The chain's CDR3 is CASSLRLDGSYEQYF. The CDR3 DNA sequence: TGTGCCAGCAGTTTACGGCTAGATGGGTCCTACGAGCAGTACTTC.

The chain combines TRBV30 with TRBJ2-4; tentative D call: TRBD1 (5 bases). Near its end, the DNA agrees better with TRBJ2-7, so the J call may be wrong. The germline V gene encodes CDR1 GTSNPN and CDR2 SVGIG (reference sequence). The CDR3 spans 15 residues. CDR3: CAWSPRRVGVYEQYF. CDR3 in DNA: TGTGCCTGGTCACCACGCAGGGTTGGAGTTTACGAGCAGTACTTC.

CDR3 nucleotides: TGTGCCAGCAGCCCTCAGTACGGCCAGTACTTC. It codes for CASSPQYGQYF. The chain employs TRBV7-2 and TRBJ2-7; no clear D gene. Deletions cut 5 bases from V and 10 bases from J, with 12 bases between. Germline CDR1 reads SGHTA; CDR2 reads FQGNSA. This CDR3 is built from 11 residues.

The chain employs TRBV9 and TRBJ2-5, with D hard to call. The V gene lost 0 bases and the J gene lost 5 bases, with 11 bases spanning the gap. The germline CDR1 and CDR2 sequences are SGDLS and YYNGEE. CDR3 length: 14 residues. In DNA form, the CDR3 reads TGTGCCAGCAGCGTAGACGTCCAAGGGGAGACCCAGTACTTC. The encoded protein is CASSVDVQGETQYF.

The rearrangement joins TRBV28 to TRBJ1-5; 7 nucleotides match TRBD1. The CDR3 runs 13 residues. Looked up from germline, CDR1 is MDHEN and CDR2 is SYDVKM. V lost 7 bases, J lost 4 bases, and 4 bases stayed unmatched. CDR3 DNA sequence: TGTGCCAGCATGGACAGGTTAAATCAGCCCCAGCATTTT. This sequence encodes CASMDRLNQPQHF.